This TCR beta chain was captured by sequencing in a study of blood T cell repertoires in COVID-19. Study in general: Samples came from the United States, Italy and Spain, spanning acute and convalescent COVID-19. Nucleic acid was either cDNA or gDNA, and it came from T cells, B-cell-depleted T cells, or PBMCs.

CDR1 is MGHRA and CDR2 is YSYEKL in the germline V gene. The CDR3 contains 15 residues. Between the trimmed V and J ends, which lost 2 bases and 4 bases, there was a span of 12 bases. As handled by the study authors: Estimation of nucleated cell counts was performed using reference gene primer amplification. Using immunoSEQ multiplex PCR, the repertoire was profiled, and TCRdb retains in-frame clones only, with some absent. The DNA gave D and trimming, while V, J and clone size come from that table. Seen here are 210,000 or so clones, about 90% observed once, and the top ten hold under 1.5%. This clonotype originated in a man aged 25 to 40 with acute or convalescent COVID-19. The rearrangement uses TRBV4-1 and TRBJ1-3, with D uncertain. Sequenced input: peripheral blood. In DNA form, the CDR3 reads TGCGCCAGCAGCCAATCGGCGACACCCGGAAACACCATATATTTT. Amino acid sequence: CASSQSATPGNTIYF.